This T cell receptor (beta chain) comes out of a study of blood T cell repertoires in COVID-19 (dated by TCRdb to 2019 to 2021). Regarding the research as a whole: Samples from collaborators originated in the United States, Italy and Spain and spanned both the acute and convalescent phases of COVID-19. Samples came from the ongoing ImmuneRACE study (first 160 participants) plus 1,254 subjects from 6 global collaborators. Where HLA class I and class II types were available, the types were taken from metadata supplied by the sample provider, not from assay-based typing. Sample metadata almost always included a de-identified subject ID, COVID-19 status, age in years and sex. The repertoires were made available in a free public database intended to serve as a resource for research on the immune response to SARS-CoV-2. Deeply sampled blood TCRbeta repertoires from subjects exposed to, actively infected with, or recovered from COVID-19 were included in the dataset. The material from the prospective study consisted of cDNA or gDNA derived from T cells, B-cell-depleted T cells, or PBMCs.

Notes on this clone: The specificity of this receptor is unknown. Per-base quality was not reported, and no clone a single base away is much larger than it.

Broader findings and caveats from the paper: The amount of clinical and demographic metadata varied by source and participant and was provided uncurated.

The collaborating institutions used their own protocols to collect whole blood in K2EDTA tubes. Collaborator samples were shipped for TCRbeta analysis as frozen whole blood, isolated PBMCs, or DNA extracted from either sample type. V sheds 5 bases and J sheds 1 base, leaving 17 bases between their ends. The CDR3 starts with the cysteine, ends with the phenylalanine, and has 16 residues. Only the CDR3 DNA is retained, 48 bases long and in frame from the first base. The CDR1 and CDR2 encoded by the germline V gene (reference sequence) are SEHNR and FQNEAQ. TCRbeta CDR3 regions were amplified from genomic DNA using the immunoSEQ Assay, a bias-controlled multiplex PCR. Concerning the study's data processing: Nucleated cell counts per sample were estimated from amplification of reference gene primers within the assay. To quantify the absolute abundance of each unique TCRbeta CDR3 rearrangement, sequence reads were collapsed and filtered. Productive Simpson clonality was computed per sample as the square root of Simpson's diversity index over productive rearrangements. The table comes from immuneACCESS by way of TCRdb, which keeps in-frame sequences with V and J called. Part of the clones is missing from these tables; in studies checked, under half for an unresolved V gene and the rest for unknown reasons. That table gives V, J and clone size, and the DNA gave D and trimming. The sample table contains 65,000 to 90,000 clones; only one count was recorded for roughly 86% of them. The ten largest clones capture 20% to 25% of the sample.

Sequencing was done on a sample of peripheral blood. The TCR was taken from a woman over 75 in a cohort sampled during active or convalescent COVID-19. The chain joins TRBV7-9 to TRBJ2-5, with TRBD2 tentatively as D gene (6 bases match). The CDR3 loop reads CASSPLGGVGQETQYF. The bases are TGTGCCAGCAGCCCCCTGGGGGGTGTGGGCCAAGAGACCCAGTACTTC.